This T cell receptor beta chain is from a study of patients and donors after allogeneic stem cell transplantation. TCRdb re-called the RT-PCR reads through MiXCR, storing one row per CDR3 protein. Counted here are 200,000 to 250,000 distinct CDR3 sequences, roughly 15% occurring once; the ten biggest clones make up around 10%. This CDR3 has 14 amino acids. Germline V gene data show CDR1 as MNHNS and CDR2 as SASEGT. Trimming stripped 1 base from V and 5 bases from J, with 6 bases between. This clonotype was seen more than once but under ten times. The sequence was collected from a human donor who was either an allogeneic HSCT recipient or a stem cell or donor lymphocyte infusion donor (not recorded which). It is not recorded whose cells these are; they may come from a transplant donor. The rearrangement links TRBV6-1 to TRBJ1-6, with D uncertain. The sequencing sample was made of blood, either unsorted or a sorted T cell fraction (not recorded which). CDR3 sequence (DNA): TGTGCCAGCAGTGAAGTCGGGAATAATTCACCCCTCCACTTT. Its protein product is CASSEVGNNSPLHF.